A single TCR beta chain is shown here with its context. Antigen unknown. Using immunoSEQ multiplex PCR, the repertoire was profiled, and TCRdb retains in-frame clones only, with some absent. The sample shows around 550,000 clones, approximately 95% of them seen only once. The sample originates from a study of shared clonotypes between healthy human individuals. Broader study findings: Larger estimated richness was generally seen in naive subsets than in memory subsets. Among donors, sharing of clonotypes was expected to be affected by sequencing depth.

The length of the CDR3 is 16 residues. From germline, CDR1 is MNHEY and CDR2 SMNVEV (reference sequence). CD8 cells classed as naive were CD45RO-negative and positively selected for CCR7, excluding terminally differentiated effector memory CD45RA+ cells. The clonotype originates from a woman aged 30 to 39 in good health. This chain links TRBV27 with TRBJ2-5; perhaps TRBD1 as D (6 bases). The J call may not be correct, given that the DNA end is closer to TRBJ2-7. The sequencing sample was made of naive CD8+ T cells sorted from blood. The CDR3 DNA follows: TGTGCCAGCAGTCCTGGCCACAGGGAAGGGTCTGTCGAGCAGTACTTC. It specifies CASSPGHREGSVEQYF.